The TCR beta chain described here comes from a study of long-term antiretroviral therapy in people with HIV. Study details: By about a decade, the earliest samples predate the 2015 immediate-ART recommendation.

This CDR3 spans 16 amino acids. The germline gives CDR1 LNHDA, CDR2 SQIVND (reference sequence). Trimming left V 5 bases short and J 0 bases short, with 17 bases between. On this clone: The target antigen is unknown.

Overall study results and limits: Clones that had undergone expansion before ART dominated the repertoire at all time points.

The libraries were made with immunoSEQ v3.0 at survey level. Profiled with immunoSEQ multiplex PCR; TCRdb holds only in-frame clones, not every one. Of over 25,000 clones in the sample, about 94% were seen once. The starting material was unsorted PBMCs, obtained 6.2 years after starting antiretroviral therapy. The rearrangement links TRBV19 to TRBJ2-7; D is perhaps TRBD1 (5 bases). The TCR originated in a middle-aged man with HIV. The CDR3 sequence: CASSERQGWGSYEQYF. In nucleotides, the CDR3 is TGTGCCAGTAGTGAGAGGCAGGGCTGGGGCTCCTACGAGCAGTACTTC.